The clone carrying this T cell receptor (beta chain) was seen only a few times. Antigen unknown. These data are taken from a study of T-cell memory formation after mild COVID-19. Study in general: Among the donors, TCR clusters were largely specific to each donor. Points from the study as a whole: Among CD4+ contracting clones, most were CM and EM, and CD8+ ones EMRA.

The authors produced TCR alpha and TCR beta cDNA libraries with sample barcodes and UMIs by 5'RACE using constant-segment primers. Each CDR3 protein is one row after TCRdb ran MiXCR on the 5' RACE reads. The sample holds 550,000 to 650,000 distinct CDR3 sequences, approximately 15% seen once. The ends lost 7 bases at V and 10 bases at J; junction bases unmatched: 14. CDR1 is DFQATT and CDR2 is SNEGSKA in the germline V gene (reference sequence). The CDR3 runs 15 residues. This clonotype was sampled from an adult woman who had mild COVID-19 (a few samples of this study predate the infection). Cell type and time point are not known. V gene TRBV20-1 combines with J gene TRBJ2-1, with TRBD1 identical over 12 bases. Sequenced sample: PBMCs or a T cell subset sorted from them (not recorded which). The CDR3 loop is CSVRGPGQGAKEQFF. In nucleotides, the CDR3 is TGCAGTGTCAGGGGACCGGGACAGGGGGCGAAGGAGCAGTTCTTC.